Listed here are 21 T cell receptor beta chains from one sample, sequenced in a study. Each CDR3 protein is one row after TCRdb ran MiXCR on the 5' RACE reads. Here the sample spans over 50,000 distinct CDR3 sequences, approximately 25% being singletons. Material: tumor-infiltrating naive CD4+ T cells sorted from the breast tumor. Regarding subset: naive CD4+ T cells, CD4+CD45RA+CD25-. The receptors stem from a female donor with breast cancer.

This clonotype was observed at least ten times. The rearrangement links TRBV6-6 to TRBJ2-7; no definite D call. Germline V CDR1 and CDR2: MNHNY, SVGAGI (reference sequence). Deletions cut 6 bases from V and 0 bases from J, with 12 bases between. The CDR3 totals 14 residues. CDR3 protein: CASSSAHNSYEQYF. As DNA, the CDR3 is TGTGCCAGCAGCTCGGCACACAACTCCTACGAGCAGTACTTC.

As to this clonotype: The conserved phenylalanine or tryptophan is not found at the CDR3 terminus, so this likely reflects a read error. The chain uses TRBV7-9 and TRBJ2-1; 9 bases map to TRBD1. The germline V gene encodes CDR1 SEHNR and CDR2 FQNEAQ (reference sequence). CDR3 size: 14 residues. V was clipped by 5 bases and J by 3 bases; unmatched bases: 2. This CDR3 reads CASSTGQGYNEQFV. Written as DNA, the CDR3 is TGTGCCAGCAGCACGGGACAGGGCTACAATGAGCAGTTCGTC.

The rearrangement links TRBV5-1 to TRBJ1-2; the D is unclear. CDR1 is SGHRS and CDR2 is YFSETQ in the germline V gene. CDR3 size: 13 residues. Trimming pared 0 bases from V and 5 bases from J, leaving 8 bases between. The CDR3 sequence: CASSLESGYGYTF. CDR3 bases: TGCGCCAGCAGCTTGGAATCGGGTTATGGCTACACCTTC. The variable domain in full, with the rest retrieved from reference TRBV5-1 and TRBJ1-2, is KAGVTQTPRYLIKTRGQQVTLSCSPISGHRSVSWYQQTPGQGLQFLFEYFSETQRNKGNFPGRFSGRQFSNSRSEMNVSTLELGDSALYLCASSLESGYGYTFGSGTRLTVV.

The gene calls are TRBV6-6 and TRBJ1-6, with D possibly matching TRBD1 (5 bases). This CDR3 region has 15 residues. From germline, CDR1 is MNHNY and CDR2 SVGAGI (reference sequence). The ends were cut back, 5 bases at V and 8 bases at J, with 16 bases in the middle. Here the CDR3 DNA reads TGTGCCAGCAGTAGTTCCGGGGGTAATGATTCACCCCTCCACTTT. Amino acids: CASSSSGGNDSPLHF.

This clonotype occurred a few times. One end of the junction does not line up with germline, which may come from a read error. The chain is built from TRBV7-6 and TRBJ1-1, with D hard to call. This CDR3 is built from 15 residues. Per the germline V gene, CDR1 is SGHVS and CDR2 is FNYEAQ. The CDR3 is CASSLGSHRNTEASF. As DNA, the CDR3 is TGTGCCAGCAGCTTGGGAAGCCACAGAAACACTGAAGCTTCCTTT.

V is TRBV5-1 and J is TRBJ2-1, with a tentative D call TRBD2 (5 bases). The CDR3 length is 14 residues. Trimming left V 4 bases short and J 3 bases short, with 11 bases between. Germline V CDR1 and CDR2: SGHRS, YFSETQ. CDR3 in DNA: TGCGCCAGCAGCCCTTTCGGACTCTACAATGAGCAGTTCTTC. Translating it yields CASSPFGLYNEQFF.

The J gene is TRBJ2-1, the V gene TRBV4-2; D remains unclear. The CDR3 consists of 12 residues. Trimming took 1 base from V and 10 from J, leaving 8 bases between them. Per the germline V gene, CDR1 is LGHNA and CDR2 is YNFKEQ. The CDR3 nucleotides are TGTGCCAGCAGCCAAGTCTTTGGGGAGCAGTTCTTC. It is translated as CASSQVFGEQFF.

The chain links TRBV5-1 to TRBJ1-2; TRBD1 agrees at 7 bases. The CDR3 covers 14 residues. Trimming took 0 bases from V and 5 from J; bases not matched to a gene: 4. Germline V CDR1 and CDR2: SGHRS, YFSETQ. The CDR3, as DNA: TGCGCCAGCAGCTTGGGGGACAGCTCATATGGCTACACCTTC. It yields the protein CASSLGDSSYGYTF.

CDR3 protein: CASSSPEISYEQYF. In DNA, the CDR3 is TGTGCCAGCAGTTCCCCGGAAATCTCCTACGAGCAGTACTTC. V is TRBV6-5 and J is TRBJ2-7; D is uncertain. This CDR3 region has 14 residues. The V end was cut by 4 bases, the J end by 0 bases, with 10 bases between. Germline lookup yields CDR1 MNHEY and CDR2 SVGAGI.

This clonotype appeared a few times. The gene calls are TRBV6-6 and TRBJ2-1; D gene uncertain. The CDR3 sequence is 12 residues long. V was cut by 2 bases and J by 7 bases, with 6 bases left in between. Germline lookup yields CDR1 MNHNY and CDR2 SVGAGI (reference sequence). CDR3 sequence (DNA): TGTGCCAGCAGTTACGACGGGAATGAGCAGTTCTTC. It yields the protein CASSYDGNEQFF.

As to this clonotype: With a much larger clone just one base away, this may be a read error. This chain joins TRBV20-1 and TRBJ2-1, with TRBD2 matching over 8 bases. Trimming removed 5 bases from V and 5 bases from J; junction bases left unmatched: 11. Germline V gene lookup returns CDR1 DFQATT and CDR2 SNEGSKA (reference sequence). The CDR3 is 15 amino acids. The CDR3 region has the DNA TGCAGTGCTTCACCACTAGCGGAGAATCACAATGAGCAGTTCTTC. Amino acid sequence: CSASPLAENHNEQFF.

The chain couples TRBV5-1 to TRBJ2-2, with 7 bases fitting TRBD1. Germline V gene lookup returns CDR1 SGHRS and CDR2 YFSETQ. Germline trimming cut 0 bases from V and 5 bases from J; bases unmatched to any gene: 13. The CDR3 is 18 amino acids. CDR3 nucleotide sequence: TGCGCCAGCAGCTTGGCTCAGGGGGTTGTGGACCGAACCGGGGAGCTGTTTTTT. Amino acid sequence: CASSLAQGVVDRTGELFF.

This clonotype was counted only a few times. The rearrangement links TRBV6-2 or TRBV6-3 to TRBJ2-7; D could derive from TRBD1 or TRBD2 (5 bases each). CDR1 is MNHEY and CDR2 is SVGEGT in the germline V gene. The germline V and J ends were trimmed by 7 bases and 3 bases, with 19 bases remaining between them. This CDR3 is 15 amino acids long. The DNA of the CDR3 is TGTGCCAGCACGTCGCCCGGGACCGGGATCTACGAGCAGTACTTC. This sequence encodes CASTSPGTGIYEQYF.

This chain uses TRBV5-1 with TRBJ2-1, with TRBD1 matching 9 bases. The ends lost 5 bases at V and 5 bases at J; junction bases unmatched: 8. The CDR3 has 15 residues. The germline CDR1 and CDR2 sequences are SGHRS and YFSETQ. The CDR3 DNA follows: TGCGCCAGCAGACTGATGGGACAGGGACACAATGAGCAGTTCTTC. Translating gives CASRLMGQGHNEQFF.

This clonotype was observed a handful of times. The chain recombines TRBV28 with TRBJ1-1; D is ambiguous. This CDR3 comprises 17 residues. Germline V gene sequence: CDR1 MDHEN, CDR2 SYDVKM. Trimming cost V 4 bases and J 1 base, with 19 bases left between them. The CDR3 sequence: CASSSPDSLLRNTEAFF. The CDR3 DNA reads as TGTGCCAGCAGTTCCCCTGACTCGTTGTTACGGAACACTGAAGCTTTCTTT.

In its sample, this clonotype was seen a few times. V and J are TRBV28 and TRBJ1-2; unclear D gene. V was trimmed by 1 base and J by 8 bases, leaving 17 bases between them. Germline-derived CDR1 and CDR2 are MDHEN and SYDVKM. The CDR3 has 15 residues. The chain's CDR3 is CASSLFTDTLGGYTF. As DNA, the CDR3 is TGTGCCAGCAGTTTATTTACAGATACCCTCGGGGGCTACACCTTC.

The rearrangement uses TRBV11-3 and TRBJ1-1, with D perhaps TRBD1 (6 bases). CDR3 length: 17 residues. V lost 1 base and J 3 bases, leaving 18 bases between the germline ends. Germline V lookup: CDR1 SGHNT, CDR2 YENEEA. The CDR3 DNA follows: TGTGCCAGCAGCTTAGGGGAGCCGGGGGCTCGGGACACTGAAGCTTTCTTT. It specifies CASSLGEPGARDTEAFF.

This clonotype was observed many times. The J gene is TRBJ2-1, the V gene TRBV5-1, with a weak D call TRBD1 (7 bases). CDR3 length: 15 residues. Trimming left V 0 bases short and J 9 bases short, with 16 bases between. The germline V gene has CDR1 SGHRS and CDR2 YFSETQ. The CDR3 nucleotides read TGCGCCAGCAGCTTGGCCGAGGAGGGGGCGGGTGAGCAGTTCTTC. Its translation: CASSLAEEGAGEQFF.

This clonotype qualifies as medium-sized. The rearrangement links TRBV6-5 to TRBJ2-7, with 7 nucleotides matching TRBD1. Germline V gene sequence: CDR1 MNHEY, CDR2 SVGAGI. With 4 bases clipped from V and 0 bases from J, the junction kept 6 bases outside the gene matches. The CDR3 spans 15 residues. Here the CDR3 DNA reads TGTGCCAGCAGTTTGACAGGGAGTCGCTCCTACGAGCAGTACTTC. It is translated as CASSLTGSRSYEQYF.

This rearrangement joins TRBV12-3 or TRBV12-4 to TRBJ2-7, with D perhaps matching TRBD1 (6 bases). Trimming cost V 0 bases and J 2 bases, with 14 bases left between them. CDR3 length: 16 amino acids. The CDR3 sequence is CASSLASGHLAYEQYF. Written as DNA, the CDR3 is TGTGCCAGCAGTTTAGCTTCGGGACACCTAGCCTACGAGCAGTACTTC.

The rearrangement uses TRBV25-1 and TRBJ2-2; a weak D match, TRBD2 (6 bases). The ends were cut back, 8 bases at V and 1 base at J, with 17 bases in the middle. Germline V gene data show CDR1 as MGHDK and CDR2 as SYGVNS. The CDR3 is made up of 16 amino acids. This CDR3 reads CASVPHGSGNTGELFF. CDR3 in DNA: TGTGCCAGCGTACCCCATGGTAGCGGGAACACCGGGGAGCTGTTTTTT. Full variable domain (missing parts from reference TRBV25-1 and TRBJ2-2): EADIYQTPRYLVIGTGKKITLECSQTMGHDKMYWYQQDPGMELHLIHYSYGVNSTEKGDLSSESTVSRIRTEHFPLTLESARPSHTSQYLCASVPHGSGNTGELFFGEGSRLTVL.